This T cell receptor beta chain was retrieved from a study of tumor-infiltrating lymphocytes in primary liver carcinoma. This clonotype occurred many times. The V gene lost 1 base and the J gene lost 6 bases, with 16 bases spanning the gap. This CDR3 is built from 15 residues. Germline V gives CDR1 GTSNPN, CDR2 SVGIG (reference sequence). The source material, 20-30 mg of unsorted bulk tissue, was used to co-extract RNA and DNA. The investigators made TCR beta cDNA from about 500 ng total RNA, using a constant-region primer. Nested multiplex PCR, run for three rounds with slightly modified ARM-PCR, yielded TCR beta libraries. In the first two PCR rounds, TRBV1-TRBV30 forward primers were paired with a C-beta reverse primer, and each round lasted roughly 9 cycles. TCRdb recomputed calls from the multiplex PCR reads with MiXCR, one row per CDR3 protein. The sample consists of 40,000 to 60,000 distinct CDR3 sequences, approximately 70% of them appearing once.

Sample: liver tumor tissue from sampling region 5. Subset noted: tumor region T5, tumor centre. The rearrangement uses TRBV30 and TRBJ1-5; possible D gene TRBD1, 6 bases. The TCR originated in a man aged 40-49 years with primary liver carcinoma and hepatitis B virus infection. The CDR3: CAWSGIAGDVQPQHF. CDR3 bases: TGTGCCTGGAGTGGAATCGCAGGGGACGTTCAGCCCCAGCATTTT.